This section outlines one T cell receptor (beta chain) sequence together with its context. It has no known antigen specificity. No quality values exist for individual bases; no much larger clone is one base distant. This record belongs to a study of Ad26.COV2.S vaccination and SARS-CoV-2 variants (dated by TCRdb to about 2021). Looking at the study overall: Donors in the vaccine arm were drawn from COV1001, a multicentre, randomized, double-blind, placebo-controlled phase I-IIa trial testing Ad26.COV2.S in healthy adults. Blinding of investigators to trial group allocation was maintained during experiments and outcome assessment. Ad26.COV2.S was administered intramuscularly at a dose of 5x10^10 or 1x10^11 viral particles, either as one shot or as two shots given 56 days apart. Trial participants were randomized into five groups of five, in which low-dose or high-dose Ad26.COV2.S was given once or twice, or placebo was given on both occasions. The TCR-sequenced set comprised around 30 samples: approximately 19 Ad26.COV2.S vaccine recipients, 5 placebo recipients and 8 SARS-CoV-2 convalescent individuals. The specificity and breadth of SARS-CoV-2-reactive T cell receptors after Ad26.COV2.S vaccination were assessed by TCRbeta repertoire sequencing.

What the authors observed across the whole study: The study was not powered to compare responses between vaccine doses or regimens. Ad26.COV2.S recipients had higher spike-specific TCR breadth than placebo recipients (P = 0.0014). Comparable non-spike TCR breadth was observed between vaccine and placebo recipients, consistent with only spike being contained in the vaccine. According to the authors, total T cell responses may have been underestimated by the TCR breadth and depth analyses. Substantial breadth of spike-specific CD8+ and CD4+ T cell responses was reported after vaccination.

TCRbeta CDR3 regions were sequenced with the immunoSEQ Assay. After extraction, genomic DNA underwent amplification by bias-controlled multiplex PCR, followed by high-throughput sequencing. The study's processing was this. To quantify the absolute abundance of every unique TCRbeta CDR3 region, sequences were collapsed and filtered. T cell fraction was estimated by normalizing TCRbeta template counts to usable DNA, which was measured by amplifying reference genes present in all nucleated cells. Repertoire TCRs were annotated as SARS-CoV-2-specific by exact matching of V gene, CDR3 amino acid sequence and J gene to a known reactive TCR set. The reference SARS-CoV-2 TCR set was derived from MIRA and filtered for enrichment in COVID-19-positive ImmuneCODE repertoires, a step that removed public or cross-reactive TCRs. Using the MIRA antigens, annotated TCRs were further analysed by specific ORF or by position within an ORF. Breadth was defined as annotated unique rearrangements over total unique productive rearrangements; depth was the summed frequency of those rearrangements. Group comparisons of TCR breadth used two-sided Wilcoxon rank-sum tests. Held by TCRdb, this immuneACCESS table contains in-frame sequences only and omits some clones. Under half of the omission traces to an unresolved V gene where checked; the cause of the rest is unknown. V, J and clone size derive from that table, while D and trimming were established from the DNA sequence. The sample table holds some 450,000 clones, of which about 90% were seen once. Roughly 3.9% of the sample is held by the ten biggest clonotypes.

The treatment or condition label of this sample denotes: approximately 18 received Ad26.COV2.S at low or high dose, single or two shots; roughly five received placebo; per-sample allocation not given. Repertoires of vaccine and placebo recipients were sequenced from samples collected on day 63 after the first injection. Between 29 July and 7 August 2020, Cohort 1b enrolled around 24 adults aged 18-55 years at one site in Boston, USA. Ad26.COV2.S consisted of a replication-incompetent adenovirus type 26 vector by which a prefusion-stabilized SARS-CoV-2 spike protein from the original Wuhan strain was expressed. CDR1 and CDR2 are read off the germline V gene (reference sequence) as LGHDT and YNNKEL. The CDR3 runs 15 amino acids, cysteine and phenylalanine included. Of the read, only the CDR3 DNA is kept; its 45 bases are in frame from base 1. Unmatched junction bases come to 3, with V trimmed by 2 bases and J by 4 bases.

This chain is built from TRBV3-1 (or the pseudogene TRBV3-2) and TRBJ2-7; 12 junctional bases match TRBD2. This sequence originates from a person between 18 and 59 years old who received the Ad26.COV2.S COVID-19 vaccine or a placebo. Sequenced material: peripheral blood, taken in a trial of Ad26.COV2.S vaccine versus placebo. The DNA reads TGTGCCAGCAGCCAAATAGGACTAGCGGGGTACGAGCAGTACTTC. Its translation is CASSQIGLAGYEQYF.